A single sample is the source of the 25 T cell receptor beta chains below, sequenced in a study of cytomegalovirus exposure and HLA in healthy donors. Use of 60 Vbeta and 13 Jbeta primers characterized the PCR. The protocol was immunoSEQ multiplex PCR, while the TCRdb copy is restricted to in-frame clones and leaves out a portion. The listing contains about 100,000 clones. Specimen: PBMCs. The origin of the receptors is a girl between 5 and 17 years old in good health and CMV-seropositive.

The chain carries TRBV25-1 and TRBJ1-1; no reliable D call. Trimming pared 5 bases from V and 4 bases from J, leaving 5 bases between. The CDR3 length is 11 residues. Germline V gene sequence: CDR1 MGHDK, CDR2 SYGVNS. This CDR3 is CASSRGTEAFF. The CDR3 DNA reads TGTGCCAGCAGTCGGGGCACTGAAGCTTTCTTT.

The chain couples TRBV10-3 to TRBJ2-7; D possibly corresponds to TRBD2 (5 bases). Germline CDR1 reads ENHRY; CDR2 reads SYGVKD. V gave up 0 bases and J gave up 5 bases, with 5 bases separating them. CDR3 length: 12 residues. The CDR3 bases are TGTGCCATCAGTGAGTCTAGCGACGAGCAGTACTTC. The encoded protein is CAISESSDEQYF.

The V gene is TRBV9, the J gene TRBJ2-1; 7 bases align to TRBD2. The CDR3 extends over 14 amino acids. The V and J ends lost 4 bases and 7 bases, in that order; junction bases with no gene match: 8. CDR1 and CDR2 (germline): SGDLS, YYNGEE. The CDR3 coding sequence is TGTGCCAGCAGCCCGGGGGGTGAGGGTAATGAGCAGTTCTTC. Its translation: CASSPGGEGNEQFF.

Points on this clone: A read error is likely, as this CDR3 ends without the conserved phenylalanine or tryptophan. No DNA is shown, since the ends of the CDR3 on it are uncertain; the CDR3 is the one TCRdb lists. The V call is TRBV4-3, the J call TRBJ2-7; the table assigns TRBD1, which was not confirmed against the DNA. Germline V gene data show CDR1 as LGHNA and CDR2 as YSLEER. 12 amino acids form the CDR3, both terminal residues included. CDR3 region: CASSQRGRRIQI.

This chain uses TRBV4-3 with TRBJ2-2; 9 bases fit TRBD2. Germline CDR1 and CDR2: LGHNA and YSLEER. This CDR3 is built from 17 residues. Trimming took 2 bases from V and 4 from J; bases not matched to a gene: 8. CDR3 amino acids: CASSQQFLAGRTGELFF. The CDR3 DNA is TGCGCCAGCAGCCAACAATTTCTAGCGGGGCGCACCGGGGAGCTGTTTTTT.

The chain has TRBV18 and TRBJ1-1; D gene unclear. The V end lost 6 bases, the J end lost 5 bases, and 13 bases lay between the germline ends. Germline CDR1 and CDR2: KGHSH and LQKENI. The CDR3 runs to 13 residues. CDR3 nucleotide sequence: TGTGCCAGCTCCGAAAGTAGAGGGACTGAAGCTTTCTTT. Translation gives CASSESRGTEAFF.

V gene TRBV18 combines with J gene TRBJ2-7, with D uncertain. Germline V gene sequence: CDR1 KGHSH, CDR2 LQKENI. Between the trimmed V and J ends, which lost 3 bases and 2 bases, there was a span of 14 bases. The CDR3 is 15 amino acids. The CDR3 here is CASSPETEWPYEQYV. The CDR3 region has the DNA TGTGCCAGCTCACCGGAGACCGAGTGGCCCTACGAGCAGTACGTC.

The chain has TRBV11-2 and TRBJ2-3; the D gene is possibly TRBD2 (5 bases). Germline V gene lookup returns CDR1 SGHAT and CDR2 FQNNGV. CDR3 length: 15 residues. Trimming cost V 1 base and J 1 base, with 9 bases left between them. CDR3: CASSLGPRGTDTQYF. The CDR3 DNA is TGTGCCAGCAGCTTAGGACCGAGGGGCACAGATACGCAGTATTTT.

V and J are TRBV11-1 and TRBJ2-3; D possibly corresponds to TRBD1 (7 bases). Germline CDR1 reads SGHAT; CDR2 reads FQDESV (reference sequence). There are 16 residues in the CDR3. Trimming took 3 bases from V and 8 from J, leaving 21 bases between them. This CDR3 is CASSFNSIGTAGTQYF. Written as DNA, the CDR3 is TGTGCCAGCAGCTTTAATAGCATCGGGACAGCGGGTACGCAGTATTTT.

The gene calls are TRBV7-9 and TRBJ1-4, with TRBD1 matching over 7 bases. Germline loops: CDR1 SEHNR, CDR2 FQNEAQ (reference sequence). CDR3 size: 14 residues. J gave up 3 bases and V 4 bases, and 2 bases lay outside the gene matches. CDR3 protein: CASSSGTANEKLFF. In DNA form, the CDR3 reads TGTGCCAGCAGCTCAGGGACAGCTAATGAAAAACTGTTTTTT.

The gene calls are TRBV6-1 and TRBJ2-3; 7 bases fit TRBD2. CDR3 length equals 15 residues. V was pared by 7 bases and J by 5 bases, with 12 bases of the junction left unmatched. The V gene's germline CDR1 is MNHNS and CDR2 SASEGT. The CDR3 reads CASNSAGPGKDTQYF. CDR3 DNA: TGTGCCAGCAATTCAGCGGGGCCGGGGAAAGATACGCAGTATTTT.

The chain uses TRBV19 and TRBJ1-5, with D unclear. This CDR3 has 14 residues. The ends were cut back, 2 bases at V and 3 bases at J, with 8 bases in the middle. Per germline, CDR1 LNHDA and CDR2 SQIVND (reference sequence). The DNA of the CDR3 is TGTGCCAGTAGTATATCATCAGTCAATCAGCCCCAGCATTTT. Its protein is CASSISSVNQPQHF. The whole variable domain, remainder taken from reference TRBV19 and TRBJ1-5, is DGGITQSPKYLFRKEGQNVTLSCEQNLNHDAMYWYRQDPGQGLRLIYYSQIVNDFQKGDIAEGYSVSREKKESFPLTVTSAQKNPTAFYLCASSISSVNQPQHFGDGTRLSIL.

This rearrangement joins TRBV2 to TRBJ2-7; 11 bases map to TRBD1. The germline CDR1 and CDR2 sequences are SNHLY and FYNNEI. J lost 3 bases, V lost 4 bases, and 2 bases had no gene match. The CDR3 covers 14 residues. Here the CDR3 reads CASSAGTGGYEQYF. Written as DNA, the CDR3 is TGTGCCAGCAGTGCCGGGACAGGGGGCTACGAGCAGTACTTC.

V gene TRBV25-1 combines with J gene TRBJ2-5, with D hard to call. The CDR3 is 11 residues long. Trimming stripped 1 base from V and 7 bases from J, with 4 bases between. The germline gives CDR1 MGHDK, CDR2 SYGVNS. CDR3 sequence reads: CASSEFVTQYF. CDR3 DNA: TGTGCCAGCAGTGAATTCGTGACCCAGTACTTC. The full variable domain, completed using reference TRBV25-1 and TRBJ2-5, is EADIYQTPRYLVIGTGKKITLECSQTMGHDKMYWYQQDPGMELHLIHYSYGVNSTEKGDLSSESTVSRIRTEHFPLTLESARPSHTSQYLCASSEFVTQYFGPGTRLLVL.

V usage is TRBV6-5 and J usage is TRBJ1-3; TRBD1 might be the D (5 bases). The V gene lost 7 bases and the J gene lost 0 bases, with 10 bases spanning the gap. In germline, CDR1 is MNHEY, CDR2 SVGAGI. This CDR3 has 14 residues. CDR3 residues: CASTQGPSGNTIYF. The CDR3 region has the DNA TGTGCCAGCACCCAGGGTCCCTCTGGAAACACCATATATTTT.

This rearrangement joins TRBV7-9 to TRBJ1-5, with a weak D call TRBD1 (6 bases). There are 13 residues in the CDR3. The V gene lost 5 bases and the J gene lost 6 bases, with 11 bases spanning the gap. The germline V gene has CDR1 SEHNR and CDR2 FQNEAQ (reference sequence). The CDR3 loop reads CASSPRGTQPQHF. As DNA, the CDR3 is TGTGCCAGCAGCCCTAGGGGGACTCAGCCCCAGCATTTT.

The chain uses TRBV6-1 and TRBJ2-7; the D gene is possibly TRBD1 (7 bases). Trimming removed 4 bases at V and 1 base at J, with 17 bases between. The CDR3 length is 16 residues. Germline loops: CDR1 MNHNS, CDR2 SASEGT. The CDR3 bases are TGTGCCAGCAGTGGGTACAGGGGAGGACTGTCCTACGAGCAGTACGTC. Translating gives CASSGYRGGLSYEQYV.

The chain carries TRBV7-7 and TRBJ2-1; 8 bases are shared with TRBD2. The CDR3 consists of 15 residues. Germline V gene data show CDR1 as SSHAT and CDR2 as FNYEAQ (reference sequence). The junction had 0 bases not matched to a gene; V was cut back by 1 base and J by 1 base. The CDR3 here is CASSLGGGSYNEQFF. In DNA form, the CDR3 reads TGTGCCAGCAGCTTAGGCGGGGGGTCCTACAATGAGCAGTTCTTC.

The rearrangement links TRBV6-1 to TRBJ2-2; D is unresolved. Deletions cut 2 bases from V and 5 bases from J, with 12 bases between. Germline V gives CDR1 MNHNS, CDR2 SASEGT. This CDR3 contains 15 residues. CDR3 residues: CASSEKQYSTGELFF. The CDR3 DNA sequence: TGTGCCAGCAGTGAAAAACAGTACTCGACCGGGGAGCTGTTTTTT.

The CDR3 DNA is TGTGCCAGCCGGGACAGGGGACTGAACACTGAAGCTTTCTTT. Translating gives CASRDRGLNTEAFF. This rearrangement joins TRBV19 to TRBJ1-1, with TRBD1 identical over 10 bases. V gave up 9 bases and J gave up 0 bases; unmatched junction bases: 4. The CDR3 is made up of 14 amino acids. Germline-derived CDR1 and CDR2 are LNHDA and SQIVND (reference sequence).

The chain links TRBV30 to TRBJ2-1, with TRBD2 matching 9 bases. Germline loops: CDR1 GTSNPN, CDR2 SVGIG (reference sequence). V gave up 4 bases and J gave up 2 bases; unmatched junction bases: 3. This CDR3 has 14 residues. The CDR3 region has the DNA TGTGCCTGGACGGGACTAGCTGCCTACAATGAGCAGTTCTTC. Amino acids: CAWTGLAAYNEQFF.

The gene calls are TRBV5-1 and TRBJ2-2; D perhaps matches TRBD1 (5 bases). The CDR3 length is 13 residues. Germline V gene sequence: CDR1 SGHRS, CDR2 YFSETQ. V lost 3 bases and J lost 5, with 8 bases in between. The CDR3 DNA reads TGCGCCAGCAGCTATGACAGAACCGGGGAGCTGTTTTTT. It is translated as CASSYDRTGELFF.

The V call is TRBV6-5, the J call TRBJ2-1; 10 bases line up with TRBD2. The junction had 9 bases not matched to a gene; V was cut back by 8 bases and J by 5 bases. The CDR3 runs 15 residues. CDR1 is MNHEY, CDR2 SVGAGI, per germline. CDR3 sequence (DNA): TGTGCCAGCGGGCCGGGACTAGCGATCGACAATGAGCAGTTCTTC. Amino acid sequence: CASGPGLAIDNEQFF.

V usage is TRBV7-2 and J usage is TRBJ2-7, with 7 nucleotides matching TRBD1. In germline, CDR1 is SGHTA, CDR2 FQGNSA. The CDR3 is 14 residues long. V dropped 6 bases and J dropped 0; count of bases not matched to a gene: 5. Here the CDR3 reads CASRLTGSSYEQYF. Written as DNA, the CDR3 is TGTGCCAGCAGATTGACAGGGAGCTCCTACGAGCAGTACTTC.

This chain uses TRBV19 with TRBJ1-1, with D perhaps matching TRBD1 (6 bases). The ends were cut back, 5 bases at V and 5 bases at J, with 27 bases in the middle. This CDR3 comprises 18 residues. Germline values: CDR1 LNHDA, CDR2 SQIVND (reference sequence). CDR3 residues: CASSLLRLGGAGGTEAFF. CDR3 DNA sequence: TGTGCCAGTAGTCTTCTTCGGTTAGGGGGAGCGGGGGGAACTGAAGCTTTCTTT.